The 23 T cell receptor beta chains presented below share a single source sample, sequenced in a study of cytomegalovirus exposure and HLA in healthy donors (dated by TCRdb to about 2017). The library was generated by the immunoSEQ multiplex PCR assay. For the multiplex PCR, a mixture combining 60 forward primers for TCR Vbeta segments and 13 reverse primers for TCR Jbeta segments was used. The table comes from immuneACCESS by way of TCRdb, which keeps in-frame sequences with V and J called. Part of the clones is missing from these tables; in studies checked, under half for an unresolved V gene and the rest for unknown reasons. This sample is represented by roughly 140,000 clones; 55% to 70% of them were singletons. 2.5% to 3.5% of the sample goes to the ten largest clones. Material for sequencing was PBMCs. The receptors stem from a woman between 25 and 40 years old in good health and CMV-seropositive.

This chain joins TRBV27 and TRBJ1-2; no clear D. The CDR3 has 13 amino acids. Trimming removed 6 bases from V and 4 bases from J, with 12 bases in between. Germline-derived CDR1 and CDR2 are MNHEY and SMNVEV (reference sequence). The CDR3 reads CASRPGWSYGYTF. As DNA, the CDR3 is TGTGCCAGCAGGCCGGGTTGGAGCTATGGCTACACCTTC.

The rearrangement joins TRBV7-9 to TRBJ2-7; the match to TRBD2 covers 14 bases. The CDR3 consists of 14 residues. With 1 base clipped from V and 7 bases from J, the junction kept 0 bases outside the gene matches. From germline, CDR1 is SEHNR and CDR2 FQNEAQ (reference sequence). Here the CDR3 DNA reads TGTGCCAGCAGCTTAGGGACTAGCGGGAGGGAGCAGTACTTC. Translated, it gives CASSLGTSGREQYF.

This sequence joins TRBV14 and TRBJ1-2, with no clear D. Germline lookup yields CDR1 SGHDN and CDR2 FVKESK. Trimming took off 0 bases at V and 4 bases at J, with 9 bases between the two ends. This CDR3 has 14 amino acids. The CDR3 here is CASSQDRPTYGYTF. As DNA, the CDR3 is TGTGCCAGCAGCCAAGACAGGCCGACCTATGGCTACACCTTC. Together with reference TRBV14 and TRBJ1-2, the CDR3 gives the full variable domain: EAGVTQFPSHSVIEKGQTVTLRCDPISGHDNLYWYRRVMGKEIKFLLHFVKESKQDESGMPNNRFLAERTGGTYSTLKVQPAELEDSGVYFCASSQDRPTYGYTFGSGTRLTVV.

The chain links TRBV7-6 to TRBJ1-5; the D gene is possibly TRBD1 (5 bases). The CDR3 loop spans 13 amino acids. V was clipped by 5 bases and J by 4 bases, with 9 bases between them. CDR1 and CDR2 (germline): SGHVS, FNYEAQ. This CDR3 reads CASSPGVNQPQHF. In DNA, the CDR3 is TGTGCCAGCAGCCCGGGGGTGAATCAGCCCCAGCATTTT.

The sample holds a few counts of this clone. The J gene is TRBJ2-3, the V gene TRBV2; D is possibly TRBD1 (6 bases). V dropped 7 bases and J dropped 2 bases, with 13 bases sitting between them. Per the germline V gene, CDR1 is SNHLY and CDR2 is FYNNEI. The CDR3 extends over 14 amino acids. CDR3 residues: CASNEGVSTDTQYF. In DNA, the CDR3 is TGTGCCAGCAACGAGGGGGTTTCCACAGATACGCAGTATTTT.

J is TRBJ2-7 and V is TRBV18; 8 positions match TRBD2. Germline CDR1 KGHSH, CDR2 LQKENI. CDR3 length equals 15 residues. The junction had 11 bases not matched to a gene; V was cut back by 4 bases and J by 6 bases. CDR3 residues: CASSHLAGPTTEQYF. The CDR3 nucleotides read TGTGCCAGCTCACACCTAGCGGGCCCCACCACCGAGCAGTACTTC. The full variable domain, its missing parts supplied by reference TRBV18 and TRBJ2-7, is NAGVMQNPRHLVRRRGQEARLRCSPMKGHSHVYWYRQLPEEGLKFMVYLQKENIIDESGMPKERFSAEFPKEGPSILRIQQVVRGDSAAYFCASSHLAGPTTEQYFGPGTRLTVT.

The CDR3 here is CASSWGHLNTEAFF. The DNA for the CDR3 is TGCGCCAGCAGCTGGGGACACCTCAACACTGAAGCTTTCTTT. The genes are TRBV5-1 and TRBJ1-1, with D perhaps matching TRBD1 (6 bases). Trimming shortened V by 3 bases and J by 2 bases, and 11 bases separated the two germline ends. CDR1 is SGHRS, CDR2 YFSETQ, per germline. The CDR3 runs 14 residues.

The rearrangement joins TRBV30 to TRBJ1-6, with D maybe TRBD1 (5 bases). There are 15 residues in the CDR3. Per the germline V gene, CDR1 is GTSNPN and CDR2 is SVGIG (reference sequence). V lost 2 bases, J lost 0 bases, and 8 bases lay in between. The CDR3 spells CAWSRGSSYNSPLHF. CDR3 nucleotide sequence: TGTGCCTGGAGTCGGGGGAGCTCCTATAATTCACCCCTCCACTTT. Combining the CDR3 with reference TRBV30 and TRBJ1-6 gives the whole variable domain SQTIHQWPATLVQPVGSPLSLECTVEGTSNPNLYWYRQAAGRGLQLLFYSVGIGQISSEVPQNLSASRPQDRQFILSSKKLLLSDSGFYLCAWSRGSSYNSPLHFGNGTRLTVT.

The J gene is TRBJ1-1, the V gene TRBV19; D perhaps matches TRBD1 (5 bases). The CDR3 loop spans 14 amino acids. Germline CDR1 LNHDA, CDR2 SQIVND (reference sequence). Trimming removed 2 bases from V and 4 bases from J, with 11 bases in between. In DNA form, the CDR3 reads TGTGCCAGTAGTATATGGGCGGGGCCCACTGAAGCTTTCTTT. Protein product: CASSIWAGPTEAFF.

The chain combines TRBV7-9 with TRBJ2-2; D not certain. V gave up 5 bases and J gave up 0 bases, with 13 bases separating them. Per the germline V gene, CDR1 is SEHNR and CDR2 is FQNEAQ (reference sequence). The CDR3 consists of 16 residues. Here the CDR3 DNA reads TGTGCCAGCAGCCCCAGAAACAGACCGAACACCGGGGAGCTGTTTTTT. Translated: CASSPRNRPNTGELFF.

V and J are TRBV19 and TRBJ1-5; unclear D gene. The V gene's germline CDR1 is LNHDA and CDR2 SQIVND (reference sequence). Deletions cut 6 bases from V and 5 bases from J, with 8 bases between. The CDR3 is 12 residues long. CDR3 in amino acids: CASSGAYQPQHF. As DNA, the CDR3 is TGTGCCAGTAGCGGAGCATATCAGCCCCAGCATTTT.

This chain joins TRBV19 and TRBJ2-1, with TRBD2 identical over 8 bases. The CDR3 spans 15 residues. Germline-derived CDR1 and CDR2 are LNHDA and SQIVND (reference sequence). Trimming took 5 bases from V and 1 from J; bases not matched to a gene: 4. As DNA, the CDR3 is TGTGCCAGTAGTCTCTTAGCGGGGTCCTACAATGAGCAGTTCTTC. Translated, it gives CASSLLAGSYNEQFF.

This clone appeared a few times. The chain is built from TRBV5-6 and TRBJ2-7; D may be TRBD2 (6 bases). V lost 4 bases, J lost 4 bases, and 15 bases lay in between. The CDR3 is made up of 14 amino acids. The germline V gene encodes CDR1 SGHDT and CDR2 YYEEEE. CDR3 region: CASSAGNGEYEQYF. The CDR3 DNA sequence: TGTGCCAGCAGCGCGGGGAATGGCGAGTACGAGCAGTACTTC. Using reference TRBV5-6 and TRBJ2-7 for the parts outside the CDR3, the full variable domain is DAGVTQSPTHLIKTRGQQVTLRCSPKSGHDTVSWYQQALGQGPQFIFQYYEEEERQRGNFPDRFSGHQFPNYSSELNVNALLLGDSALYLCASSAGNGEYEQYFGPGTRLTVT.

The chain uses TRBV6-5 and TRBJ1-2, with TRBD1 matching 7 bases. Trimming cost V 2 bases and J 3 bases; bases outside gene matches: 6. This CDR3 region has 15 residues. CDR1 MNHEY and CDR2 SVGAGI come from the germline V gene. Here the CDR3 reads CASSYTGVGHYGYTF. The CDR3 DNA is TGTGCCAGCAGTTACACAGGGGTGGGCCACTATGGCTACACCTTC.

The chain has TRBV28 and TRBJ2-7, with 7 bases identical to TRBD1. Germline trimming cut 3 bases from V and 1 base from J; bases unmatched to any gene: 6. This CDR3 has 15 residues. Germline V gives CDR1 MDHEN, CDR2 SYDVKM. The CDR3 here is CASSFVGGPSYEQYF. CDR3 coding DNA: TGTGCCAGCAGTTTTGTAGGGGGCCCATCCTACGAGCAGTACTTC.

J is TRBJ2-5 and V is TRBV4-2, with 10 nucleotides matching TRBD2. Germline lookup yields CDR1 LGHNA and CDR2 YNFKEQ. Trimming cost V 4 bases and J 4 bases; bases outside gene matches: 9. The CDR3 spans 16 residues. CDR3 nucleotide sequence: TGTGCCAGCAGCCGAAACAGCGGGGGGGCCGGAGAGACCCAGTACTTC. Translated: CASSRNSGGAGETQYF.

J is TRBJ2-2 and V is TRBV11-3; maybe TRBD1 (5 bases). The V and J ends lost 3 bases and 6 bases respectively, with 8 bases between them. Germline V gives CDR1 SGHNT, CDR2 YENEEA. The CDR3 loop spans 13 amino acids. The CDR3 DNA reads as TGTGCCAGCAGCTTTGGGGCGGCCGGGGAGCTGTTTTTT. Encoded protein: CASSFGAAGELFF.

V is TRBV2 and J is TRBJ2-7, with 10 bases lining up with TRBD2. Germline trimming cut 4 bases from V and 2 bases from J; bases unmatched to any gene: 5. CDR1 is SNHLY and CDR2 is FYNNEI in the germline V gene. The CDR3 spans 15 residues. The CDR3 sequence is CASSAGTSETYEQYF. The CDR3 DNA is TGTGCCAGCAGTGCCGGGACTAGCGAAACCTACGAGCAGTACTTC. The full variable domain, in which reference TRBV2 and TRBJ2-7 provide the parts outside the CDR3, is EPEVTQTPSHQVTQMGQEVILRCVPISNHLYFYWYRQILGQKVEFLVSFYNNEISEKSEIFDDQFSVERPDGSNFTLKIRSTKLEDSAMYFCASSAGTSETYEQYFGPGTRLTVT.

The chain's CDR3 is CASSRGTDTQYF. CDR3 sequence (DNA): TGTGCCAGCAGCAGAGGCACAGATACGCAGTATTTT. The rearrangement uses TRBV5-6 and TRBJ2-3; D gene unclear. Germline V gene data show CDR1 as SGHDT and CDR2 as YYEEEE. V lost 4 bases and J lost 1, with 4 bases in between. This CDR3 is 12 amino acids long.

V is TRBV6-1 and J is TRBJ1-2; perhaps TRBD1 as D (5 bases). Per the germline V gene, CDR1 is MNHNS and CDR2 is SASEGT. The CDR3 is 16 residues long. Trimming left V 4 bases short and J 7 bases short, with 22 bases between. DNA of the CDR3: TGTGCCAGCAGTGGAAGTGGATCGGGCAGGGAGGCTGGCTACACCTTC. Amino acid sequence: CASSGSGSGREAGYTF.

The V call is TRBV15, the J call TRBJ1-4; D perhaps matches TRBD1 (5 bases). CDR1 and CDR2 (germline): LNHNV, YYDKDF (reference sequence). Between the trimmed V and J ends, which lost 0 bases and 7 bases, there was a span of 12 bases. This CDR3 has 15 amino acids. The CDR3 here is CATSRDQAGGEKLFF. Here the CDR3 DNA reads TGTGCCACCAGCAGAGATCAAGCGGGGGGTGAAAAACTGTTTTTT.

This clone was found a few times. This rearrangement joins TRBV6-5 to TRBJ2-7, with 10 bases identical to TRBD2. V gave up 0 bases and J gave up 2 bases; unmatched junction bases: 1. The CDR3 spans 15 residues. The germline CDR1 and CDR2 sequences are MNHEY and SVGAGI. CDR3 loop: CASSYSSGRAYEQYF. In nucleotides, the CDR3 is TGTGCCAGCAGTTACTCAAGCGGGAGGGCCTACGAGCAGTACTTC.

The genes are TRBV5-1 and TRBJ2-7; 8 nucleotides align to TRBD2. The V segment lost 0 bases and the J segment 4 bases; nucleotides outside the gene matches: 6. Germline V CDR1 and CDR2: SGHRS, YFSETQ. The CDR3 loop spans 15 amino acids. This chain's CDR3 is CASSLVAGSGYEQYF. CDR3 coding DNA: TGCGCCAGCAGCTTGGTAGCGGGGTCGGGATACGAGCAGTACTTC.